What follows describes a single T cell receptor (beta chain). This record belongs to a study of blood T cell repertoires in COVID-19. Clones were read by immunoSEQ multiplex PCR, and TCRdb kept only the in-frame ones, dropping some. The repertoire holds 200,000 to 250,000 clones, with about 91% as singletons. The CDR3 covers 14 residues. Trimming shortened V by 2 bases and J by 7 bases, and 13 bases separated the two germline ends. CDR1 and CDR2 from the germline V gene are SGHDT and YYEEEE. The rearrangement links TRBV5-6 to TRBJ2-1; no reliable D call. The clonotype was recovered from a woman between 45 and 60 years old with acute COVID-19. The material sequenced was PBMCs or T cells enriched from blood (not recorded which). The CDR3 is CASSFGFSSNEQFF. Written as DNA, the CDR3 is TGTGCCAGCAGCTTCGGGTTTTCGTCGAATGAGCAGTTCTTC.